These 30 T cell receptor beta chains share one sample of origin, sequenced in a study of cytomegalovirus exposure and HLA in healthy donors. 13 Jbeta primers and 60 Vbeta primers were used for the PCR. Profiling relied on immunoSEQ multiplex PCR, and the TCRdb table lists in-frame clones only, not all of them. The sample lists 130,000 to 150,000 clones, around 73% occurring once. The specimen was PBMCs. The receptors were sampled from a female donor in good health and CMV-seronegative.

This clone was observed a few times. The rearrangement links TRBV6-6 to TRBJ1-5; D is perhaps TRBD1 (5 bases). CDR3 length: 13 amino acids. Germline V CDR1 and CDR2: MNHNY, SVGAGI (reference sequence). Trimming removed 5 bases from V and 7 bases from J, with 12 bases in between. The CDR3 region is CASSAGMSQPQHF. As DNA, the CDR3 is TGTGCCAGCAGTGCAGGGATGTCCCAGCCCCAGCATTTT.

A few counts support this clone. In DNA form, the CDR3 reads TGTGCCAGCAGCCACCTCGGAGGGCGTGACACTGAAGCTTTCTTT. This sequence encodes CASSHLGGRDTEAFF. This rearrangement joins TRBV7-9 to TRBJ1-1; no firm D call. This CDR3 has 15 residues. Germline V lookup: CDR1 SEHNR, CDR2 FQNEAQ (reference sequence). V lost 5 bases and J lost 3, with 16 bases in between. Combining the CDR3 with reference TRBV7-9 and TRBJ1-1 gives the whole variable domain DTGVSQNPRHKITKRGQNVTFRCDPISEHNRLYWYRQTLGQGPEFLTYFQNEAQLEKSRLLSDRFSAERPKGSFSTLEIQRTEQGDSAMYLCASSHLGGRDTEAFFGQGTRLTVV.

The chain's CDR3 is CASSTDLGHGNTEAFF. The CDR3 DNA sequence: TGCGCCAGCAGCACGGACCTGGGACATGGGAACACTGAAGCTTTCTTT. The J gene is TRBJ1-1, the V gene TRBV5-1; D may be TRBD1 (6 bases). The CDR3 is 16 amino acids. The germline gives CDR1 SGHRS, CDR2 YFSETQ. Trimming shortened V by 4 bases and J by 1 base, and 17 bases separated the two germline ends.

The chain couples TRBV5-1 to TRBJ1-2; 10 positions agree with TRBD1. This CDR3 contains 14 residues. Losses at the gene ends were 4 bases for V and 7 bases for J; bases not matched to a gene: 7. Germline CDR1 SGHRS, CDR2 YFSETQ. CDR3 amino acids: CASSIDRGPGGYTF. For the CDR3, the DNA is TGCGCCAGCAGCATCGACAGGGGGCCGGGTGGCTACACCTTC.

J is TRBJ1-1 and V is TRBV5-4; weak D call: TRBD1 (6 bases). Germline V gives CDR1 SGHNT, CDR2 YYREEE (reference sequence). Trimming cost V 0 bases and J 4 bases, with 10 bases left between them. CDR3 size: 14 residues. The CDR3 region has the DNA TGTGCCAGCAGCTTGGGGACAGCTACCACTGAAGCTTTCTTT. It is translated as CASSLGTATTEAFF.

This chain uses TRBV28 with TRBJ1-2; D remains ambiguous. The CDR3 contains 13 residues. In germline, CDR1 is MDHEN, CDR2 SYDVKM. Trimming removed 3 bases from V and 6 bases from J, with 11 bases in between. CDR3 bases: TGTGCCAGCAGTTTTGGCAGGTTAAATGGCTACACCTTC. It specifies CASSFGRLNGYTF.

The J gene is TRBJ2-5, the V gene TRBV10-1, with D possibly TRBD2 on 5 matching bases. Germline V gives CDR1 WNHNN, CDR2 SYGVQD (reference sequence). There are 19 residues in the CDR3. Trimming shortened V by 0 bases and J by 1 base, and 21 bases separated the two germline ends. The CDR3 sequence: CASSESRRPTRNPQETQYF. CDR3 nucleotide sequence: TGCGCCAGCAGTGAGTCGCGGCGCCCAACTAGGAACCCCCAAGAGACCCAGTACTTC.

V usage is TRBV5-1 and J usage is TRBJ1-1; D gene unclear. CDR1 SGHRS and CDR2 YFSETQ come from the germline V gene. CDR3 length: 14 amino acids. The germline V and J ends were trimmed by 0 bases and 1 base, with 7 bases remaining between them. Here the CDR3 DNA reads TGCGCCAGCAGCTTGGGGAGCCCGAACACTGAAGCTTTCTTT. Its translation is CASSLGSPNTEAFF.

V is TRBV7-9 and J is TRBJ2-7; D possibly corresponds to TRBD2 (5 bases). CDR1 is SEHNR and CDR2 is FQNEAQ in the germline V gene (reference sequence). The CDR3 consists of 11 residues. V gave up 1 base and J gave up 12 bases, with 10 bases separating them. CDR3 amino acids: CASSLESSTYF. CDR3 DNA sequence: TGTGCCAGCAGCTTAGAATCTAGCACGTACTTC.

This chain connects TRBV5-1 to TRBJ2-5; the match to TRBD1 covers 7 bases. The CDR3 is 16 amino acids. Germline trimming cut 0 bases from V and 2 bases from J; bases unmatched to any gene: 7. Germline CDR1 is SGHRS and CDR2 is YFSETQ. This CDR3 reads CASSLDLQGSQETQYF. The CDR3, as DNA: TGCGCCAGCAGCTTGGACTTACAGGGGTCACAAGAGACCCAGTACTTC.

CDR3 sequence (DNA): TGTGCCAGCAGCACCCTGGGAGGGACGCAGTATTTT. This codes for CASSTLGGTQYF. The genes are TRBV5-4 and TRBJ2-3; 7 nucleotides agree with TRBD2. V lost 4 bases and J lost 9; bases outside the gene matches: 5. The CDR3 is 12 amino acids. Germline loops: CDR1 SGHNT, CDR2 YYREEE (reference sequence).

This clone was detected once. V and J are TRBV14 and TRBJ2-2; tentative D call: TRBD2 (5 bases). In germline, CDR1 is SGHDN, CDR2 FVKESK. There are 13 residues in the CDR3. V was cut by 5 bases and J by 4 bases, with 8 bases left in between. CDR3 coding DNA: TGTGCCAGCAGCGTCCGGGGCACCGGGGAGCTGTTTTTT. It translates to CASSVRGTGELFF.

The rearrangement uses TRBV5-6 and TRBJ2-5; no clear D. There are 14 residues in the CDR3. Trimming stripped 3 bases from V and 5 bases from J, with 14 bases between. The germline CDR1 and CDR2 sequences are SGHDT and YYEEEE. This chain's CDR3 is CASSSGDRGETQYF. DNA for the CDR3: TGTGCCAGCAGCTCCGGAGACCGTGGGGAGACCCAGTACTTC.

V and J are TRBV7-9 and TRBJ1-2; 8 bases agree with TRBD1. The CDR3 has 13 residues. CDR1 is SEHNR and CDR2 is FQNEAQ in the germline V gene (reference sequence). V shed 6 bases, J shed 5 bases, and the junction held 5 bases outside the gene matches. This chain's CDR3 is CASRQGTGYGYTF. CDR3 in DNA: TGTGCCAGCAGACAAGGGACAGGATATGGCTACACCTTC.

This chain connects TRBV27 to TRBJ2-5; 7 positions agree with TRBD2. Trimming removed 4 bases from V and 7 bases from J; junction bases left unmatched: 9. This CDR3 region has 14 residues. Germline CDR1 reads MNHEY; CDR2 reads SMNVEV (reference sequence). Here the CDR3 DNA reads TGTGCCAGCAGTTCTCGCGGGGAGGGTTGGACCCAGTACTTC. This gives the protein CASSSRGEGWTQYF.

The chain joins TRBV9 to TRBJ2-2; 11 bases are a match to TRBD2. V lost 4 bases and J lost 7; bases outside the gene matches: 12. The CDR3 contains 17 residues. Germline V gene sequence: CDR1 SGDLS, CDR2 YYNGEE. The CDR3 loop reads CASSSKLAGGGNGELFF. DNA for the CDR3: TGTGCCAGCAGCTCGAAGCTAGCGGGGGGAGGTAACGGGGAGCTGTTTTTT.

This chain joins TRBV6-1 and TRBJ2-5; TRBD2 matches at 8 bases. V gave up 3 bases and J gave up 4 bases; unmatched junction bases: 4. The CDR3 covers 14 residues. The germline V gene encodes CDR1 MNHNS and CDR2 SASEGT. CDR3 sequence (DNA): TGTGCCAGCAGTGAGGGACTAGTGGGAGAGACCCAGTACTTC. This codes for CASSEGLVGETQYF.

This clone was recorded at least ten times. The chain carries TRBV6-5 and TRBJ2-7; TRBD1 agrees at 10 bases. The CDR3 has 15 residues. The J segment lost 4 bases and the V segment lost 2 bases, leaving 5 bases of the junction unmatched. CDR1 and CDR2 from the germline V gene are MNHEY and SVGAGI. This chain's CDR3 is CASSYRGQGVYEQYF. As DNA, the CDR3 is TGTGCCAGCAGTTACCGCGGACAGGGGGTTTACGAGCAGTACTTC.

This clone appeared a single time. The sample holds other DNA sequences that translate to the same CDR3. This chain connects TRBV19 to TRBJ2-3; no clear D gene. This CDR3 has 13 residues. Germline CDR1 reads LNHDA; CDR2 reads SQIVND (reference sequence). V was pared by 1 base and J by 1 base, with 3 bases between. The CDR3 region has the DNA TGTGCCAGTAGTATAGGCGGCACAGATACGCAGTATTTT. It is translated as CASSIGGTDTQYF. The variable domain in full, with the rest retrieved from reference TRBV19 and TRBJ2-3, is DGGITQSPKYLFRKEGQNVTLSCEQNLNHDAMYWYRQDPGQGLRLIYYSQIVNDFQKGDIAEGYSVSREKKESFPLTVTSAQKNPTAFYLCASSIGGTDTQYFGPGTRLTVL.

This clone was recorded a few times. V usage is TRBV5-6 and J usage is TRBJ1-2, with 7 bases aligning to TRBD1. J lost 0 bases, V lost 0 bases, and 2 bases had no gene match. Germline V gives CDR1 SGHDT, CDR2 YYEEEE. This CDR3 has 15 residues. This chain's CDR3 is CASSLGQGTNYGYTF. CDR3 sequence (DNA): TGTGCCAGCAGCTTGGGACAGGGCACTAACTATGGCTACACCTTC.

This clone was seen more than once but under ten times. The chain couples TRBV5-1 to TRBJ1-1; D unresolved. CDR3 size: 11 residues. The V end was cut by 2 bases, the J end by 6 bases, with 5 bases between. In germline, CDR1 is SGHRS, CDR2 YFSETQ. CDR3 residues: CASSFGAEAFF. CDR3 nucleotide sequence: TGCGCCAGCAGCTTTGGAGCTGAAGCTTTCTTT. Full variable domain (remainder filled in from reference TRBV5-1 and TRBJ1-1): KAGVTQTPRYLIKTRGQQVTLSCSPISGHRSVSWYQQTPGQGLQFLFEYFSETQRNKGNFPGRFSGRQFSNSRSEMNVSTLELGDSALYLCASSFGAEAFFGQGTRLTVV.

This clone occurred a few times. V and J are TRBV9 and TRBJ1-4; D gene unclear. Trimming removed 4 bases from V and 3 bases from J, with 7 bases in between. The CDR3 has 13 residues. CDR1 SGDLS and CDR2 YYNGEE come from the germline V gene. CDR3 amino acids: CASSLSANEKLFF. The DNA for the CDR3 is TGTGCCAGCAGCCTGTCGGCTAATGAAAAACTGTTTTTT.

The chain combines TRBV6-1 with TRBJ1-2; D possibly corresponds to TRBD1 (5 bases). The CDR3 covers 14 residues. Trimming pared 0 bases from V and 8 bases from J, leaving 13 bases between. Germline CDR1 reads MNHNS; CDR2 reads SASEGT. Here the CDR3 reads CASSEAPAGRGYTF. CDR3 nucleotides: TGTGCCAGCAGTGAAGCCCCAGCGGGGCGGGGCTACACCTTC.

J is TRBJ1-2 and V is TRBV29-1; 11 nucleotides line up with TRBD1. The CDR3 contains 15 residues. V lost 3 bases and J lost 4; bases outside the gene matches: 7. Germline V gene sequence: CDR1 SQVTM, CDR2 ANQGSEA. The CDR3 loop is CSVDRDRGLAYGYTF. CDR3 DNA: TGCAGCGTTGACAGGGACAGGGGGTTGGCCTATGGCTACACCTTC.

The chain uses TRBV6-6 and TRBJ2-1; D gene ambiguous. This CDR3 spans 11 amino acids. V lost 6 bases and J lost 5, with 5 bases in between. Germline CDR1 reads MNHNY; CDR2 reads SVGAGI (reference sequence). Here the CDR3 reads CASSSDNEQFF. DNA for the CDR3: TGTGCCAGCAGCTCTGACAATGAGCAGTTCTTC.

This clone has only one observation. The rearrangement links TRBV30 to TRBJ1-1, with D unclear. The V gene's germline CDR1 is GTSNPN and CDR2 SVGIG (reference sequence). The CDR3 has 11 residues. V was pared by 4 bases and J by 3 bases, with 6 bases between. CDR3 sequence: CAWTVYTEAFF. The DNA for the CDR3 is TGTGCCTGGACAGTTTACACTGAAGCTTTCTTT.

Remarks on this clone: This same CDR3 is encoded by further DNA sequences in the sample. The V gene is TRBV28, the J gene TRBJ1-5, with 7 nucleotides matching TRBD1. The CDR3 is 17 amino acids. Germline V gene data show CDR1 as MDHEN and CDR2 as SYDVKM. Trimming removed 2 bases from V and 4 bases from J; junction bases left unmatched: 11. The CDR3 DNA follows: TGTGCCAGCAGTTTAACGCCTCCAATACAGGGGAATCAGCCCCAGCATTTT. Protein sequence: CASSLTPPIQGNQPQHF.

CDR3 sequence (DNA): TGTGCCTTCTCGCCCGGGACAGGGGCTTATAGCTCCTACAATGAGCAGTTCTTC. This gives the protein CAFSPGTGAYSSYNEQFF. The chain recombines TRBV30 with TRBJ2-1; 10 bases agree with TRBD1. This CDR3 region has 18 residues. After removal of 7 bases from V and 0 bases from J, the junction contained 15 bases not matched to a gene. Looked up from germline, CDR1 is GTSNPN and CDR2 is SVGIG (reference sequence). Drawing the rest from reference TRBV30 and TRBJ2-1, the complete variable domain is SQTIHQWPATLVQPVGSPLSLECTVEGTSNPNLYWYRQAAGRGLQLLFYSVGIGQISSEVPQNLSASRPQDRQFILSSKKLLLSDSGFYLCAFSPGTGAYSSYNEQFFGPGTRLTVL.

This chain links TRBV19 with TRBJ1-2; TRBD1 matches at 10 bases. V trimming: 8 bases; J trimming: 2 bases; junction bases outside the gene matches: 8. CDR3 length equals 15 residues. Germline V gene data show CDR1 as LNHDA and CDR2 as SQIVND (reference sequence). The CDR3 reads CASGDRGLGNYGYTF. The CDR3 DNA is TGTGCCAGTGGAGACAGGGGGCTTGGGAACTATGGCTACACCTTC.

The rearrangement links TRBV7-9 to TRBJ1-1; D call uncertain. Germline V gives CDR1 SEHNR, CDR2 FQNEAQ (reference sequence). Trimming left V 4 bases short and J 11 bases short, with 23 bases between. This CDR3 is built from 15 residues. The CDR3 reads CASSSSGREGGGAFF. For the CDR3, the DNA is TGTGCCAGCAGCTCTTCCGGGAGGGAGGGAGGAGGGGCTTTCTTT. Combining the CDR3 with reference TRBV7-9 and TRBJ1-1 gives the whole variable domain DTGVSQNPRHKITKRGQNVTFRCDPISEHNRLYWYRQTLGQGPEFLTYFQNEAQLEKSRLLSDRFSAERPKGSFSTLEIQRTEQGDSAMYLCASSSSGREGGGAFFGQGTRLTVV.